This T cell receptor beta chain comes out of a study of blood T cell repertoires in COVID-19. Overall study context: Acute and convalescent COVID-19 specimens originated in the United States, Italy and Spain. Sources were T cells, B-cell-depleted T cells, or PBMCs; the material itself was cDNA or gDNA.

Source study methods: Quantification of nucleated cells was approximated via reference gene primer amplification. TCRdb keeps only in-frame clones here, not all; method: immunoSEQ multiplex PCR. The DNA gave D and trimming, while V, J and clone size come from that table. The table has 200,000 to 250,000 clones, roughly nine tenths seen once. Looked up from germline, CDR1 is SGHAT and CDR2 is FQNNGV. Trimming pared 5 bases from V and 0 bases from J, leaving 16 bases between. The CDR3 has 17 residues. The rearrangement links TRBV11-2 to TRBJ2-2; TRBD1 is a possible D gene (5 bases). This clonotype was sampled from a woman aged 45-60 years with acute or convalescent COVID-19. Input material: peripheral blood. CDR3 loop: CASSPGSWGANTGELFF. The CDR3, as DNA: TGTGCCAGCAGCCCAGGTAGCTGGGGCGCGAACACCGGGGAGCTGTTTTTT.